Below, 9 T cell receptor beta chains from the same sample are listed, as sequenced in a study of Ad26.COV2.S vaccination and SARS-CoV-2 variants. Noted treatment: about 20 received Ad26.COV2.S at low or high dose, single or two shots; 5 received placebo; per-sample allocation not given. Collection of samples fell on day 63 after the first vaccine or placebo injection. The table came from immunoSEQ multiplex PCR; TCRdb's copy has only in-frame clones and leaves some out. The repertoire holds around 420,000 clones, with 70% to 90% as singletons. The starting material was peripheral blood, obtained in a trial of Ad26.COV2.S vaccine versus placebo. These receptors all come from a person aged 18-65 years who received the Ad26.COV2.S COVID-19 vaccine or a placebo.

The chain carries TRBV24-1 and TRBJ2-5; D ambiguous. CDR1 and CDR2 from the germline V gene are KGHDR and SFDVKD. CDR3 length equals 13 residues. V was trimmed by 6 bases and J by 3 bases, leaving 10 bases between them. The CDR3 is CATSTSGEETQYF. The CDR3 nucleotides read TGTGCCACCAGTACCTCCGGTGAAGAGACCCAGTACTTC.

In nucleotides, the CDR3 is TGTGCCAGCAGCTTAAGGGCAGACACTAACTATGGCTACACCTTC. It translates to CASSLRADTNYGYTF. V gene TRBV7-3 combines with J gene TRBJ1-2; D gene uncertain. V was cut by 1 base and J by 0 bases, with 9 bases left in between. The CDR3 is 15 residues long. Germline assignment: CDR1 SGHTA and CDR2 FQGTGA.

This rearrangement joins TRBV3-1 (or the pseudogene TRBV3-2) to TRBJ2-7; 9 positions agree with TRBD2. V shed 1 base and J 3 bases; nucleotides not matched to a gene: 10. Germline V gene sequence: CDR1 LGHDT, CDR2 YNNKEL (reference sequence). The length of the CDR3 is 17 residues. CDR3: CASSQGAGGSIHYEQYF. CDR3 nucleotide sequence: TGTGCCAGCAGCCAAGGAGCGGGGGGCTCAATCCACTACGAGCAGTACTTC.

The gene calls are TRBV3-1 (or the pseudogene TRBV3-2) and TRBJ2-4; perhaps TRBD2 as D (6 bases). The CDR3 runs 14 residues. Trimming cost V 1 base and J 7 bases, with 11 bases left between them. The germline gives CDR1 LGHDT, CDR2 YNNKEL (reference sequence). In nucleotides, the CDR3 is TGTGCCAGCAGCCAAGTGGGTGGGGGGAACATTCAGTACTTC. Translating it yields CASSQVGGGNIQYF.

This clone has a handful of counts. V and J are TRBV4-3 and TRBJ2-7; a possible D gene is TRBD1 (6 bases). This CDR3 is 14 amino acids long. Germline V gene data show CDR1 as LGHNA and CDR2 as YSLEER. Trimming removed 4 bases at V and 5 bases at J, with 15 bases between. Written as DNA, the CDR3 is TGCGCCAGCAGCCCAACTCTACAGGGCCACGAGCAGTACTTC. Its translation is CASSPTLQGHEQYF.

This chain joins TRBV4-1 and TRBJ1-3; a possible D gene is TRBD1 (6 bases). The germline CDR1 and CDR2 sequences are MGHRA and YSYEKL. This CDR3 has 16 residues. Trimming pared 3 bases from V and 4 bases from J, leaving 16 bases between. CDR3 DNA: TGCGCCAGCAGCCAGGCCGTTTGGGGGCCCGGAAACACCATATATTTT. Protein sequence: CASSQAVWGPGNTIYF.

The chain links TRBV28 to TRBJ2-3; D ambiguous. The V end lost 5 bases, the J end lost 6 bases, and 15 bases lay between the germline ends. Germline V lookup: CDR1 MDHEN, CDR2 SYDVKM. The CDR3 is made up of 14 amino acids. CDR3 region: CASSLYETADTQYF. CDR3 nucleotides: TGTGCCAGCAGTCTATACGAAACTGCCGATACGCAGTATTTT. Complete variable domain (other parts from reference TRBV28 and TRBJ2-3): DVKVTQSSRYLVKRTGEKVFLECVQDMDHENMFWYRQDPGLGLRLIYFSYDVKMKEKGDIPEGYSVSREKKERFSLILESASTNQTSMYLCASSLYETADTQYFGPGTRLTVL.

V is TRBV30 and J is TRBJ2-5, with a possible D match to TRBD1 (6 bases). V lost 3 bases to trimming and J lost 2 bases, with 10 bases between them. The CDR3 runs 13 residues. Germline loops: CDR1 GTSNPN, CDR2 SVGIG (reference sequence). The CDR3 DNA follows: TGTGCCTGGAGCCAGGGGAATCAAGAGACCCAGTACTTC. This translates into CAWSQGNQETQYF.

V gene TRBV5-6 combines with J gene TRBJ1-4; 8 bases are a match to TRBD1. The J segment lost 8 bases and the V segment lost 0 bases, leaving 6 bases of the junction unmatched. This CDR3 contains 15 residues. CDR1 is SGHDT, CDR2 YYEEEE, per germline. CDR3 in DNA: TGTGCCAGCAGCTTGGTCTCCAGGGGGCGAGAAAAACTGTTTTTT. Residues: CASSLVSRGREKLFF.